There are many counts of the clone carrying this T cell receptor beta chain. TCRdb re-called the 5' RACE reads with MiXCR, one entry per CDR3 protein. The profile shows approximately 52,000 distinct CDR3 sequences, under 8.5% of them singletons. The sample is drawn from a study of early T cells in non-severe SARS-CoV-2 infection. Study as a whole: The authors sequenced bulk RNA from unsorted whole blood, leaving chains unpaired.

Per the germline V gene, CDR1 is SGHVS and CDR2 is FQNEAQ. The V end lost 2 bases, the J end lost 0 bases, and 11 bases lay between the germline ends. The CDR3 is made up of 16 amino acids. The sequencing sample was made of whole blood. The V and J genes are TRBV7-8 and TRBJ2-1; tentatively, D is TRBD1 (5 bases). The sequence came from an adult who was a healthcare worker with PCR-confirmed SARS-CoV-2 infection or an uninfected control (not recorded which). The CDR3, as DNA: TGTGCCAGCAGCTTACTTGCAGGGCTCTCCTACAATGAGCAGTTCTTC. Its translation: CASSLLAGLSYNEQFF.